Below are 11 T cell receptor beta chains sequenced from a single sample in a study of control samples from healthy donors and cancer patients. This table comes from immunoSEQ multiplex PCR, and its TCRdb copy is limited to in-frame clones, with some not included. The repertoire holds roughly 120,000 clones, with 85% to 90% as singletons. The sample comprised PBMCs. The receptors originated from a woman aged 55 to 70 with lung cancer.

The V and J genes are TRBV9 and TRBJ2-2; D not certain. Germline V CDR1 and CDR2: SGDLS, YYNGEE. The length of the CDR3 is 17 residues. V gave up 4 bases and J gave up 4 bases, with 20 bases separating them. The CDR3: CASSPWTDTMSTGELFF. For the CDR3, the DNA is TGTGCCAGCAGCCCTTGGACGGATACTATGTCCACCGGGGAGCTGTTTTTT. Filled out from reference TRBV9 and TRBJ2-2, the complete variable domain reads DSGVTQTPKHLITATGQRVTLRCSPRSGDLSVYWYQQSLDQGLQFLIQYYNGEERAKGNILERFSAQQFPDLHSELNLSSLELGDSALYFCASSPWTDTMSTGELFFGEGSRLTVL.

The rearrangement joins TRBV12-3 or TRBV12-4 to TRBJ2-3; no firm D call. The germline V and J ends were trimmed by 1 base and 3 bases, with 5 bases remaining between them. The CDR3 loop spans 13 amino acids. The CDR3 region is CASSLGMTDTQYF. The CDR3, as DNA: TGTGCCAGCAGTTTAGGCATGACAGATACGCAGTATTTT.

This chain uses TRBV6-5 with TRBJ2-7; 8 bases are shared with TRBD2. CDR3 length equals 15 residues. J gave up 0 bases and V 6 bases, and 7 bases lay outside the gene matches. In germline, CDR1 is MNHEY, CDR2 SVGAGI. Here the CDR3 DNA reads TGTGCCAGCAGATTCAACAGCGGGAGCTCCTACGAGCAGTACTTC. It is translated as CASRFNSGSSYEQYF.

This clone was observed a few times. The chain combines TRBV7-8 with TRBJ1-2, with D possibly TRBD1 on 6 matching bases. From germline, CDR1 is SGHVS and CDR2 FQNEAQ. With 5 bases removed from V and 4 bases from J, the gap between germline ends came to 20 bases. This CDR3 has 16 amino acids. For the CDR3, the DNA is TGTGCCAGCAGCATACGACGAAGGGACACCATCTATGGCTACACCTTC. Its translation: CASSIRRRDTIYGYTF. Together with reference TRBV7-8 and TRBJ1-2, the CDR3 gives the full variable domain: GAGVSQSPRYKVAKRGQDVALRCDPISGHVSLFWYQQALGQGPEFLTYFQNEAQLDKSGLPSDRFFAERPEGSVSTLKIQRTQQEDSAVYLCASSIRRRDTIYGYTFGSGTRLTVV.

This clone has only a few counts. The chain has TRBV4-3 and TRBJ2-5, with D possibly TRBD2 on 6 matching bases. Trimming left V 0 bases short and J 4 bases short, with 15 bases between. The CDR3 spans 16 residues. The germline V gene encodes CDR1 LGHNA and CDR2 YSLEER. The CDR3 bases are TGCGCCAGCAGCCAAGAACTGAGGGGAGGAGGAGAGACCCAGTACTTC. It codes for CASSQELRGGGETQYF.

The V call is TRBV15, the J call TRBJ2-1; 8 positions agree with TRBD2. Germline assignment: CDR1 LNHNV and CDR2 YYDKDF (reference sequence). After removal of 1 base from V and 2 bases from J, the junction contained 4 bases not matched to a gene. The CDR3 has 16 amino acids. This CDR3 is CATSRVREGPYNEQFF. The DNA for the CDR3 is TGTGCCACCAGCAGAGTCCGGGAGGGCCCCTACAATGAGCAGTTCTTC.

This clone was observed once. The chain uses TRBV11-3 and TRBJ2-2; D is ambiguous. The CDR3 has 12 residues. V gave up 2 bases and J gave up 7 bases, with 5 bases separating them. CDR1 and CDR2 (germline): SGHNT, YENEEA. In DNA, the CDR3 is TGTGCCAGCAGCTTATCTATCGGGGAGCTGTTTTTT. Its translation is CASSLSIGELFF.

The chain is built from TRBV5-4 and TRBJ1-5; 7 positions match TRBD1. Trimming took 5 bases from V and 7 from J; bases not matched to a gene: 6. Germline V gene sequence: CDR1 SGHNT, CDR2 YYREEE (reference sequence). The CDR3 has 13 residues. The DNA of the CDR3 is TGTGCCAGCAGTACAGGGGATAGCCAGCCCCAGCATTTT. The encoded protein is CASSTGDSQPQHF. Based on the CDR3 plus reference TRBV5-4 and TRBJ1-5, the full variable domain is ETGVTQSPTHLIKTRGQQVTLRCSSQSGHNTVSWYQQALGQGPQFIFQYYREEENGRGNFPPRFSGLQFPNYSSELNVNALELDDSALYLCASSTGDSQPQHFGDGTRLSIL.

The chain carries TRBV6-5 and TRBJ2-2, with D possibly TRBD1 on 5 matching bases. CDR1 and CDR2 from the germline V gene are MNHEY and SVGAGI. With 5 bases removed from V and 0 bases from J, the gap between germline ends came to 10 bases. There are 15 residues in the CDR3. CDR3 DNA: TGTGCCAGCAGTCGGCAGGGATCGAACACCGGGGAGCTGTTTTTT. Translating gives CASSRQGSNTGELFF.

The J gene is TRBJ1-1, the V gene TRBV9; D gene ambiguous. The CDR3 length is 14 residues. From germline, CDR1 is SGDLS and CDR2 YYNGEE. V was clipped by 0 bases and J by 5 bases, with 11 bases between them. The CDR3, as DNA: TGTGCCAGCAGCGTAGGTCTAAGGCCTACTGAAGCTTTCTTT. It encodes CASSVGLRPTEAFF.

The CDR3 reads CASSYKRAGETQYF. The DNA for the CDR3 is TGTGCCAGCAGTTACAAGAGGGCTGGGGAGACCCAGTACTTC. The chain recombines TRBV6-5 with TRBJ2-5; D is possibly TRBD2 (5 bases). V lost 2 bases and J 5 bases, leaving 12 bases between the germline ends. The CDR3 sequence is 14 residues long. Germline V gives CDR1 MNHEY, CDR2 SVGAGI.